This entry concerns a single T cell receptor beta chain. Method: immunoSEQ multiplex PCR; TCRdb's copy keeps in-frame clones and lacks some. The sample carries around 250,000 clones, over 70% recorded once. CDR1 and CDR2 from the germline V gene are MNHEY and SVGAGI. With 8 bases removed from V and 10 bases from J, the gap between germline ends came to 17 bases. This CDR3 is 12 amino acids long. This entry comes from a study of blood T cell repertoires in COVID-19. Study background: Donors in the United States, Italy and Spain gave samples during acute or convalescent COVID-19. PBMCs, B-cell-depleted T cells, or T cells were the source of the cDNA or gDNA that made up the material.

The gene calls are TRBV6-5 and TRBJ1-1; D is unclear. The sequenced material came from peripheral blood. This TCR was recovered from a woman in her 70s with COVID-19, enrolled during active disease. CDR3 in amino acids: CASGTDKSGAFF. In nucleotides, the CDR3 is TGTGCCAGCGGAACAGATAAGAGTGGAGCTTTCTTT.